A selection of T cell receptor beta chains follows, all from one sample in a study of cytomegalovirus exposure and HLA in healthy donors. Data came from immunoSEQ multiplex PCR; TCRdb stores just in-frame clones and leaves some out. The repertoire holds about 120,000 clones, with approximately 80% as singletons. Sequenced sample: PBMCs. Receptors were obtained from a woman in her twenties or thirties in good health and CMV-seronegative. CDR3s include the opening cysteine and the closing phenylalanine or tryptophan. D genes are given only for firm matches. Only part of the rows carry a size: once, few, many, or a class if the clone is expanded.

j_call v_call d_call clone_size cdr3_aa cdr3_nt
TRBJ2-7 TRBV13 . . CASSLGRGVSAYEQYF TGTGCCAGCAGCTTAGGCAGGGGAGTGTCGGCCTACGAGCAGTACTTC
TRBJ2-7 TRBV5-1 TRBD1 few CASRETGGTNLFYEQYF TGCGCCAGCAGGGAGACAGGGGGCACAAACCTGTTTTACGAGCAGTACTTC
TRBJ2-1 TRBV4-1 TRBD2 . CASSQEGWEGRNEQFF TGCGCCAGCAGCCAAGAAGGGTGGGAGGGCAGAAATGAGCAGTTCTTC
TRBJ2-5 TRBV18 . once CASSPPGQGGETQYF TGTGCCAGCTCACCTCCTGGTCAGGGGGGAGAGACCCAGTACTTC
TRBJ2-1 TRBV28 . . CASSLSGARNEQFF TGTGCCAGCAGTTTATCAGGGGCGAGAAATGAGCAGTTCTTC
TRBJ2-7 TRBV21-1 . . CATGGQGTSGSSYEQYF TGTGCCACCGGGGGACAGGGGACTAGCGGGAGCTCCTACGAGCAGTACTTC
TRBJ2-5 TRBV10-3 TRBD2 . CAITSGGAETQYF TGTGCCATCACCTCGGGGGGTGCGGAGACCCAGTACTTC
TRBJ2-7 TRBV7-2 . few CASSGVQGGYEQYF TGTGCCAGCAGCGGGGTACAGGGTGGCTACGAGCAGTACTTC
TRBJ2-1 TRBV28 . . CASSFPPRDEQFF TGTGCCAGCAGTTTCCCGCCCAGGGATGAGCAGTTCTTC
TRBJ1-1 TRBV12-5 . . CASALPGGTEAFF TGTGCTAGTGCCTTACCGGGAGGCACTGAAGCTTTCTTT
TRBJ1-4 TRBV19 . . CASSIPSGATNEKLFF TGTGCCAGTAGTATTCCCTCCGGTGCAACTAATGAAAAACTGTTTTTT
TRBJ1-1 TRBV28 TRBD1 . CASSTTGGANTEAFF TGTGCCAGCAGTACGACAGGGGGAGCCAACACTGAAGCTTTCTTT
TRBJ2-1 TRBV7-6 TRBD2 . CASSEGLASVNEQFF TGTGCCAGCAGCGAGGGACTAGCGTCCGTCAATGAGCAGTTCTTC
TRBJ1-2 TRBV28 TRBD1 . CASREDRVGGYTF TGTGCCAGCAGAGAAGACAGGGTCGGTGGCTACACCTTC
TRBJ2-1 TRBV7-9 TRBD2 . CASSLRTSGSYNERFF TGTGCCAGCAGCTTAAGGACTAGCGGGAGCTACAATGAGCGGTTCTTC
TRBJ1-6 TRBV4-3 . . CASSQDGTGWNSPLHF TGCGCCAGCAGCCAAGACGGTACGGGTTGGAATTCACCCCTCCACTTT
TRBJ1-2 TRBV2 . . CASRFRGGVLNYGYTF TGTGCCAGCAGGTTTCGGGGGGGGGTCCTGAACTATGGCTACACCTTC
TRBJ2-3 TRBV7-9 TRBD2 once CASSFLREAKVGDTQYF TGTGCCAGCAGCTTCTTGCGGGAGGCGAAGGTGGGGGATACGCAGTATTTT